This T cell receptor beta chain emerged from a study of cytomegalovirus exposure and HLA in healthy donors. Across the whole study: Out of roughly 170 million T cells, an earlier analysis found roughly 110 million unique TCR beta sequences in total. Notes on the study in general: In a later analysis, most CMV-associated TCR beta chains appeared HLA-restricted. As a later analysis showed, a missense DCLRE1C variant was linked to trimming of TCR beta V- and J-genes. The study designated about 160 TCR beta chains cytomegalovirus-associated.

The PCR had 60 Vbeta and 13 Jbeta primers. Some clones are missing from TCRdb's copy, which holds only in-frame ones; the method was immunoSEQ multiplex PCR. The sample yields 100,000 or so clones, 10% to 15% seen once. This CDR3 spans 17 amino acids. The V gene's germline CDR1 is SNHLY and CDR2 FYNNEI. The V end lost 6 bases, the J end lost 0 bases, and 17 bases lay between the germline ends. In the case of this clone: What it recognizes is unknown.

Sequencing used PBMCs. The TCR sequence derives from a man in his forties or fifties in good health and CMV-seropositive. The rearrangement links TRBV2 to TRBJ2-2; D gene uncertain. The CDR3: CASSGPLGGANTGELFF. Written as DNA, the CDR3 is TGTGCCAGCAGCGGCCCCCTAGGCGGTGCGAACACCGGGGAGCTGTTTTTT.